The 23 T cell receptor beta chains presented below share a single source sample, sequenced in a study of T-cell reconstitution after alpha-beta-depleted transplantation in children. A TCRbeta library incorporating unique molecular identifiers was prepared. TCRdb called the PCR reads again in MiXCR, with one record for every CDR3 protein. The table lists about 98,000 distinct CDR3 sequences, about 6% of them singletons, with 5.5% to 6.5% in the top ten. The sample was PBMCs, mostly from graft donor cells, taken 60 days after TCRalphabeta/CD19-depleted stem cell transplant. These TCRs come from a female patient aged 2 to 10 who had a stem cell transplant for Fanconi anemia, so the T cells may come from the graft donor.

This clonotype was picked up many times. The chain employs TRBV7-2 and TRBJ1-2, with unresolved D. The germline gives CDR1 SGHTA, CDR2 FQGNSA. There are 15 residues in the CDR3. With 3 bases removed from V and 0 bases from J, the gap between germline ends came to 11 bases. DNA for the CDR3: TGTGCCAGCAGCTTTCCAGGAATTACTAACTATGGCTACACCTTC. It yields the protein CASSFPGITNYGYTF.

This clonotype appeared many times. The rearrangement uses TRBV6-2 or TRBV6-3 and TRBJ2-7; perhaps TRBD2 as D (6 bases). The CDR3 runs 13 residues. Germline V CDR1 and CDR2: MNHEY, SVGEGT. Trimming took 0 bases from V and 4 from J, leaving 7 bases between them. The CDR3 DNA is TGTGCCAGCAGTTACTCGGAGGGTTACGAGCAGTACTTC. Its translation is CASSYSEGYEQYF.

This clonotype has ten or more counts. CDR3 loop: CASSANDPGLAGDTDTQYF. The CDR3 nucleotides are TGTGCCAGCAGCGCAAACGATCCGGGACTAGCGGGGGACACAGATACGCAGTATTTT. The chain has TRBV9 and TRBJ2-3; 14 bases are a match to TRBD2. The trim removed 3 bases at V and 2 bases at J, leaving 11 bases unmatched. CDR3 size: 19 residues. Germline V gene data show CDR1 as SGDLS and CDR2 as YYNGEE.

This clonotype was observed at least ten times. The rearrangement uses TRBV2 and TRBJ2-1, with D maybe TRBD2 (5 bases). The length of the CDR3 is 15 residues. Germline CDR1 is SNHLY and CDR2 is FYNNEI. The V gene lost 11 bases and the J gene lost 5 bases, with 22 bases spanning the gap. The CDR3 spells CAGLGPPYPDNEQFF. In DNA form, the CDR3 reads TGTGCCGGACTTGGGCCACCGTATCCTGACAATGAGCAGTTCTTC.

CDR3 residues: CASSIGSAGTTDQPQHF. The CDR3 bases are TGTGCCAGTAGTATAGGGTCGGCAGGGACGACTGATCAGCCCCAGCATTTT. The V gene is TRBV19, the J gene TRBJ1-5, with a tentative D call TRBD1 (5 bases). The CDR3 spans 17 residues. The V gene lost 1 base and the J gene lost 5 bases, with 18 bases spanning the gap. Germline V lookup: CDR1 LNHDA, CDR2 SQIVND (reference sequence).

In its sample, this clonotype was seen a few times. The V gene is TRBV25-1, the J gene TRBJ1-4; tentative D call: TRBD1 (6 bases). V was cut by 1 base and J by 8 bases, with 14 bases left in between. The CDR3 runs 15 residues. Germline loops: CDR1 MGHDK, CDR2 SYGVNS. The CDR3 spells CASSESWGRAEKLFF. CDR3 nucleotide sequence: TGTGCCAGCAGTGAATCGTGGGGGCGCGCCGAAAAACTGTTTTTT.

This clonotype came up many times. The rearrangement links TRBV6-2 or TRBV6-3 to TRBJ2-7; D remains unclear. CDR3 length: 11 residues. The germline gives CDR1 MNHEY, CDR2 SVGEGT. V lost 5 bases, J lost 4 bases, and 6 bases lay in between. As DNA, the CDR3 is TGTGCCAGCAGTGGGCTATACGAGCAGTACTTC. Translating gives CASSGLYEQYF.

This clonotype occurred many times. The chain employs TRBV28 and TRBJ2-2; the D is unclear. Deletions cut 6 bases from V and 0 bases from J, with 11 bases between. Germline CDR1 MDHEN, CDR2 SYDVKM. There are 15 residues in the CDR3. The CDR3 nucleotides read TGTGCCAGCAGGGTCGGTCGTTCGAACACCGGGGAGCTGTTTTTT. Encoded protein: CASRVGRSNTGELFF.

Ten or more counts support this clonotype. The CDR3 DNA is TGTGCCAGCAGCTCACCACCTTGGACTAGCGGGCGCTCCTACGAGCAGTACTTC. Amino acid sequence: CASSSPPWTSGRSYEQYF. The V call is TRBV11-2, the J call TRBJ2-7, with TRBD2 matching over 11 bases. The CDR3 has 18 amino acids. With V trimmed by 4 bases and J by 0 bases, 11 bases remained unmatched. CDR1 SGHAT and CDR2 FQNNGV come from the germline V gene.

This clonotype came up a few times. The CDR3 here is CASSYVGGVGGANVLTF. The CDR3 bases are TGTGCCAGCAGTTACGTTGGTGGGGTAGGTGGGGCCAACGTCCTGACTTTC. The V gene is TRBV6-5, the J gene TRBJ2-6; D unclear. The CDR3 extends over 17 amino acids. V lost 2 bases to trimming and J lost 3 bases, with 14 bases between them. CDR1 is MNHEY, CDR2 SVGAGI, per germline.

This CDR3 reads CASSLVGLAGGIDTQYF. Written as DNA, the CDR3 is TGTGCCAGCAGCTTAGTGGGACTAGCGGGGGGCATAGATACGCAGTATTTT. The chain recombines TRBV7-2 with TRBJ2-3; 15 nucleotides align to TRBD2. V shed 1 base and J 5 bases; nucleotides not matched to a gene: 4. Germline V lookup: CDR1 SGHTA, CDR2 FQGNSA. This CDR3 region has 17 residues.

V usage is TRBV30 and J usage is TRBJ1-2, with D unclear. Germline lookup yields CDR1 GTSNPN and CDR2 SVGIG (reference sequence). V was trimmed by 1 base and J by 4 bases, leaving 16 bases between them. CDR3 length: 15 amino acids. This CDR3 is CAWSADLRLFYGYTF. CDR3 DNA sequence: TGTGCCTGGAGTGCAGACCTTCGACTCTTCTATGGCTACACCTTC.

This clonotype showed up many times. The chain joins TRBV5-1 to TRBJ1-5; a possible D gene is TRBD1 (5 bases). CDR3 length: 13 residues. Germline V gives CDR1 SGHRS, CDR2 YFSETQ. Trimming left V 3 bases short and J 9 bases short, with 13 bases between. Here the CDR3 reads CASSSGPGMPQHF. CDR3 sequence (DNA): TGCGCCAGCAGCTCGGGACCGGGGATGCCCCAGCATTTT.

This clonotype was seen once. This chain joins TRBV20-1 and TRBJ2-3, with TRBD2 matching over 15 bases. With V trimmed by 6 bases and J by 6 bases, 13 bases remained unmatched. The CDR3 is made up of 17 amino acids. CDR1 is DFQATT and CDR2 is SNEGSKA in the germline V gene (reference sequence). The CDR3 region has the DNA TGCAGTGCCCACCGGACTAGCGGGAGGGCCGGGGGGGATACGCAGTATTTT. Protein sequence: CSAHRTSGRAGGDTQYF.

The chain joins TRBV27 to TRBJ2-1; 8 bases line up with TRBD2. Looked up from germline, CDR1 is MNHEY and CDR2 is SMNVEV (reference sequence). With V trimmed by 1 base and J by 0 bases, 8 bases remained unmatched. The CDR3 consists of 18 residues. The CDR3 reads CASSLLEGGTSSYNEQFF. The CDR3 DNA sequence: TGTGCCAGCAGTTTATTGGAGGGCGGGACTAGCTCCTACAATGAGCAGTTCTTC.

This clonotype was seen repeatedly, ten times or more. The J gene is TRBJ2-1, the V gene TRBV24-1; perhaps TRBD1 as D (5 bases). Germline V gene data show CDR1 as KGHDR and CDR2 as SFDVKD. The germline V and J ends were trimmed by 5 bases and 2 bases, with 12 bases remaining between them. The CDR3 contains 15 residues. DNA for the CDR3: TGTGCCACCAGTGCTGACAGTGCCACCTACAATGAGCAGTTCTTC. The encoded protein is CATSADSATYNEQFF.

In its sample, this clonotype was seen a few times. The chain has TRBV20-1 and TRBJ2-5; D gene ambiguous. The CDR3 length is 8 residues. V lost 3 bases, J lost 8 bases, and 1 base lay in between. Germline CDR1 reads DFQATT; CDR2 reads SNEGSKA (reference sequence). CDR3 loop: CSASTQYF. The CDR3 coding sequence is TGCAGTGCTAGCACCCAGTACTTC.

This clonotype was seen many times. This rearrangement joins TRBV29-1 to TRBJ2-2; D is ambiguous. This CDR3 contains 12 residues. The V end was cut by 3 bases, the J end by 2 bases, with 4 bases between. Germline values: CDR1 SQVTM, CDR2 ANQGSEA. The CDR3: CSVDGNTGELFF. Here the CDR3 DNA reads TGCAGCGTTGACGGTAACACCGGGGAGCTGTTTTTT.

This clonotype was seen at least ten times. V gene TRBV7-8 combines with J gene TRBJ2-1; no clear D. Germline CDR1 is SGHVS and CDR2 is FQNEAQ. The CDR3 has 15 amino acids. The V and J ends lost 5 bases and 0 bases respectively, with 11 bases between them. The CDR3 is CASSPQLSSYNEQFF. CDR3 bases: TGTGCCAGCAGCCCCCAATTGAGCTCCTACAATGAGCAGTTCTTC.

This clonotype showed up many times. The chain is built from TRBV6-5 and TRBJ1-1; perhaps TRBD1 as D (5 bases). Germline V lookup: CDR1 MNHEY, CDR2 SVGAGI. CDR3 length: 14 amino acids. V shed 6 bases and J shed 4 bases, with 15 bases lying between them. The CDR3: CASRGLLQATEAFF. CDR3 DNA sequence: TGTGCCAGCAGGGGCCTATTACAGGCCACTGAAGCTTTCTTT.

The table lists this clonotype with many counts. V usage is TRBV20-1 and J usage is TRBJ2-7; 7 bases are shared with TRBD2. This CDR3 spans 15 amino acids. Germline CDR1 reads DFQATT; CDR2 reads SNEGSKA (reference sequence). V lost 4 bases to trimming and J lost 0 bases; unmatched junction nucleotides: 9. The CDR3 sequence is CSATGGSSSSYEQYF. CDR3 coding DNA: TGCAGTGCTACCGGGGGGTCCTCTAGCTCCTACGAGCAGTACTTC.

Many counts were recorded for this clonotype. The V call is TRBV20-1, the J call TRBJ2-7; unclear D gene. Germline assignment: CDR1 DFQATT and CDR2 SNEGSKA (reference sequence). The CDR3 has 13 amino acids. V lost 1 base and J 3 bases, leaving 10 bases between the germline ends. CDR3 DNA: TGCAGTGCTAGAGGCCCCAGGAGCTACGAGCAGTACTTC. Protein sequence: CSARGPRSYEQYF.

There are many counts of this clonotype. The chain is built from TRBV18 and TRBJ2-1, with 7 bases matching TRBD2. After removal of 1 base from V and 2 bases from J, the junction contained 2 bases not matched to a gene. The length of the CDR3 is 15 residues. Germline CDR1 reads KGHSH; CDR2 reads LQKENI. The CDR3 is CASSPRGSAYNEQFF. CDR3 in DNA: TGTGCCAGCTCACCACGCGGGAGCGCCTACAATGAGCAGTTCTTC.